This T cell receptor (beta chain) was identified during a study of cytomegalovirus exposure and HLA in healthy donors. PCR used 60 Vbeta primers and 13 Jbeta primers. TCRdb's copy holds only in-frame clones and misses some; the assay was immunoSEQ multiplex PCR. Among around 160,000 clones listed, about 77% were seen once. V was clipped by 10 bases and J by 5 bases, with 20 bases between them. Germline CDR1 reads MNHEY; CDR2 reads SVGAGI. The CDR3 extends over 14 amino acids. The chain employs TRBV6-5 and TRBJ1-2, with D possibly matching TRBD1 (5 bases). The sequence was collected from a young man in good health and CMV-seropositive. The sample was PBMCs. The chain's CDR3 is CATLPRQNTYGYTF. As DNA, the CDR3 is TGTGCCACCCTACCAAGACAGAATACTTATGGCTACACCTTC.